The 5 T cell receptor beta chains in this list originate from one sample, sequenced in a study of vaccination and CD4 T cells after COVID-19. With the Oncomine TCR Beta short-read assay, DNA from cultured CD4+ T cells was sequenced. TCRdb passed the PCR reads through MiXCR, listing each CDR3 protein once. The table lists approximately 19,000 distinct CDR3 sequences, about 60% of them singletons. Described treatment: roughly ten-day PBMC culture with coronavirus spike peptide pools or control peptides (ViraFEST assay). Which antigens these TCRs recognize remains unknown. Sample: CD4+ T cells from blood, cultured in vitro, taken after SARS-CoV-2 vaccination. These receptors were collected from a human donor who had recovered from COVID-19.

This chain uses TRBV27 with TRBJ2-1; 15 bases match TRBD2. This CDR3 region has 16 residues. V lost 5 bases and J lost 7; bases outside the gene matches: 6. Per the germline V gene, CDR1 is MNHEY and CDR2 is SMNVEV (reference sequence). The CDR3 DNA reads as TGTGCCAGCAGTGTACGGACTAGCGGGGGGGGGAATGAGCAGTTCTTC. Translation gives CASSVRTSGGGNEQFF.

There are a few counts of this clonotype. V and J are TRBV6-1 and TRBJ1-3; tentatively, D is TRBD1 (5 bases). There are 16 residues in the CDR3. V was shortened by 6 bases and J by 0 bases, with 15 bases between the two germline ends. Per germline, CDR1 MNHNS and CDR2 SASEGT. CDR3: CASRRDGRYSGNTIYF. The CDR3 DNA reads TGTGCCAGCAGGAGGGACGGGCGATACTCTGGAAACACCATATATTTT.

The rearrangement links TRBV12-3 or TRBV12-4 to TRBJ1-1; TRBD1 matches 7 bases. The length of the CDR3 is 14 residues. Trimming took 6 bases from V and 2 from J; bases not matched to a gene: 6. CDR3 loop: CASRSWTGNTEAFF. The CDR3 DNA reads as TGTGCCAGCAGATCCTGGACAGGCAACACTGAAGCTTTCTTT.

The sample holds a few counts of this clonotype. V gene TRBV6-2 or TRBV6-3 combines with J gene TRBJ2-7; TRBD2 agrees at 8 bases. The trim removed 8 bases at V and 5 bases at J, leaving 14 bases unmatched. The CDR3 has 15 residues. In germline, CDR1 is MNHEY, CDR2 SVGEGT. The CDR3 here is CASSLGAGVVNEQYF. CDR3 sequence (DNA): TGTGCCAGCTCCCTGGGAGCGGGAGTAGTAAACGAGCAGTACTTC.

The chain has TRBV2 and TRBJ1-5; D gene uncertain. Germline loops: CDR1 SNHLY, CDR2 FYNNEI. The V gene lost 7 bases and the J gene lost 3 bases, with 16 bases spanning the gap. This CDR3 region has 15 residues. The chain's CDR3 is CASTRGSSDNQPQHF. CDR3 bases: TGTGCCAGCACTCGAGGCAGTAGTGACAATCAGCCCCAGCATTTT.